This is a list of T cell receptor beta chains from one sample in a study of blood T cell repertoires in COVID-19. Only in-frame clones appear in the TCRdb table, and some are missing; sequencing was by immunoSEQ multiplex PCR. Altogether fewer than 450,000 clones are present, 87% being singletons, with the ten largest covering roughly 6.3%. The sample comprised peripheral blood. Source of these receptors: a woman aged 45-65 years with COVID-19, enrolled during active disease. Both conserved end residues are part of each CDR3. The D gene is left open where the match is weak. The size of a clone is reported for some rows only, either as once, few or many, or as a class for expanded clones.

v_gene: TRBV5-5; d_gene: TRBD1; j_gene: TRBJ1-4; abundance: -; CDR3aa: CASSLQDRASEKLFF; CDR3nt: TGTGCCAGCAGCTTACAGGACAGGGCGTCGGAAAAACTGTTTTTT
v_gene: TRBV6-1; d_gene: TRBD2; j_gene: TRBJ2-7; abundance: -; CDR3aa: CASSEPSSGVYEQYF; CDR3nt: TGTGCCAGCAGTGAACCAAGTAGCGGGGTATACGAGCAGTACTTC
v_gene: TRBV30; d_gene: -; j_gene: TRBJ1-2; abundance: -; CDR3aa: CAWSVNRVSSGYTF; CDR3nt: TGTGCCTGGAGTGTAAACAGGGTTAGCTCTGGCTACACCTTC
v_gene: TRBV10-3; d_gene: -; j_gene: TRBJ2-7; abundance: -; CDR3aa: CAISGSARDFFYEQYF; CDR3nt: TGTGCCATCAGTGGGTCCGCCCGGGACTTCTTCTACGAGCAGTACTTC
v_gene: TRBV4-3; d_gene: TRBD1; j_gene: TRBJ1-4; abundance: -; CDR3aa: CASSQVLGQGYEKLFF; CDR3nt: TGCGCCAGCAGCCAAGTTTTGGGACAGGGATATGAAAAACTGTTTTTT
v_gene: TRBV9; d_gene: -; j_gene: TRBJ2-2; abundance: -; CDR3aa: CASSVEYRVNTGELFF; CDR3nt: TGTGCCAGCAGCGTAGAATACAGGGTGAACACCGGGGAGCTGTTTTTT
v_gene: TRBV19; d_gene: TRBD2; j_gene: TRBJ2-2; abundance: -; CDR3aa: CASSIGGRGTGELFF; CDR3nt: TGTGCCAGTAGTATCGGCGGGAGGGGGACCGGGGAGCTGTTTTTT
v_gene: TRBV9; d_gene: TRBD2; j_gene: TRBJ2-7; abundance: -; CDR3aa: CASSTSLAGEYYEQYF; CDR3nt: TGTGCCAGCAGCACCTCACTAGCGGGAGAATACTACGAGCAGTACTTC
v_gene: TRBV9; d_gene: -; j_gene: TRBJ1-2; abundance: once; CDR3aa: CASSASEGSYGYTF; CDR3nt: TGTGCCAGCAGCGCCTCGGAGGGGTCCTATGGCTACACCTTC
v_gene: TRBV5-5; d_gene: -; j_gene: TRBJ1-1; abundance: -; CDR3aa: CASSLGGHTEAFF; CDR3nt: TGTGCCAGCAGCTTGGGGGGACATACTGAAGCTTTCTTT
v_gene: TRBV7-2; d_gene: TRBD2; j_gene: TRBJ2-7; abundance: -; CDR3aa: CASSFLAGGYEQYF; CDR3nt: TGTGCCAGCAGCTTCCTAGCGGGAGGATACGAGCAGTACTTC
v_gene: TRBV14; d_gene: TRBD2; j_gene: TRBJ2-5; abundance: -; CDR3aa: CASSPFSGRDQETQYF; CDR3nt: TGTGCCAGCAGCCCATTCAGCGGGAGGGATCAAGAGACCCAGTACTTC
v_gene: TRBV5-1; d_gene: TRBD1; j_gene: TRBJ1-4; abundance: -; CDR3aa: CASSLKRQGHNEKLFF; CDR3nt: TGCGCCAGCAGCCTCAAAAGACAGGGTCATAATGAAAAACTGTTTTTT
v_gene: TRBV27; d_gene: -; j_gene: TRBJ2-2; abundance: -; CDR3aa: CASSLIRQEKVTDTGELFF; CDR3nt: TGTGCCAGCAGTTTGATCCGACAGGAAAAGGTAACGGACACCGGGGAGCTGTTTTTT
v_gene: TRBV5-1; d_gene: -; j_gene: TRBJ2-5; abundance: -; CDR3aa: CASSLSGRETQYF; CDR3nt: TGCGCCAGCAGCTTGTCGGGGAGAGAGACCCAGTACTTC
v_gene: TRBV5-5; d_gene: TRBD1; j_gene: TRBJ1-4; abundance: -; CDR3aa: CASSLAYGTAYPTNEKLFF; CDR3nt: TGTGCCAGCAGCTTGGCCTATGGGACAGCTTACCCAACTAATGAAAAACTGTTTTTT
v_gene: TRBV29-1; d_gene: -; j_gene: TRBJ2-7; abundance: -; CDR3aa: CSVNSGQKDYEQYF; CDR3nt: TGCAGCGTAAACTCAGGACAGAAAGACTACGAGCAGTACTTC
v_gene: TRBV6-1; d_gene: -; j_gene: TRBJ1-2; abundance: -; CDR3aa: CASSDRQTSHYGYTF; CDR3nt: TGTGCCAGCAGTGACCGACAGACATCACACTATGGCTACACCTTC
v_gene: TRBV6-2/TRBV6-3; d_gene: TRBD1; j_gene: TRBJ1-5; abundance: -; CDR3aa: CASSYSLRTGGNRQPQHF; CDR3nt: TGTGCCAGCAGTTACTCTTTACGGACAGGGGGCAATAGGCAGCCCCAGCATTTT
v_gene: TRBV25-1; d_gene: -; j_gene: TRBJ1-2; abundance: -; CDR3aa: CASGTSGYGYTF; CDR3nt: TGTGCCAGTGGGACATCGGGCTATGGCTACACCTTC
v_gene: TRBV5-1; d_gene: TRBD1; j_gene: TRBJ2-3; abundance: -; CDR3aa: CASSLPGTVDTQYF; CDR3nt: TGCGCCAGCAGCTTACCCGGGACAGTGGATACGCAGTATTTT
v_gene: TRBV11-2; d_gene: -; j_gene: TRBJ1-3; abundance: -; CDR3aa: CASSLVAGAGNTIYF; CDR3nt: TGTGCCAGCAGCTTAGTGGCAGGGGCTGGAAACACCATATATTTT
v_gene: TRBV14; d_gene: -; j_gene: TRBJ2-1; abundance: -; CDR3aa: CASSPPGGAEQFF; CDR3nt: TGTGCCAGCAGCCCCCCCGGTGGGGCTGAGCAGTTCTTC
v_gene: TRBV2; d_gene: TRBD1; j_gene: TRBJ1-5; abundance: few; CDR3aa: CASRGTGGSNQPQHF; CDR3nt: TGTGCCAGCAGGGGGACAGGGGGGAGCAATCAGCCCCAGCATTTT
v_gene: TRBV6-2/TRBV6-3; d_gene: TRBD2; j_gene: TRBJ2-5; abundance: -; CDR3aa: CASSYGDPNGLAGQETQYF; CDR3nt: TGTGCCAGCAGTTACGGTGATCCCAACGGACTAGCGGGACAAGAGACCCAGTACTTC
v_gene: TRBV6-4; d_gene: -; j_gene: TRBJ2-1; abundance: -; CDR3aa: CASAPWDKGHNEQFF; CDR3nt: TGTGCCAGCGCGCCTTGGGATAAGGGGCACAATGAGCAGTTCTTC
v_gene: TRBV25-1; d_gene: TRBD1; j_gene: TRBJ1-5; abundance: few; CDR3aa: CASLGDTGAAQHF; CDR3nt: TGTGCCAGTCTGGGGGACACAGGGGCAGCCCAGCATTTT
v_gene: TRBV3-1/TRBV3-2; d_gene: -; j_gene: TRBJ2-1; abundance: many; CDR3aa: CASSRVGPEQFF; CDR3nt: TGTGCCAGCAGCCGAGTGGGGCCTGAGCAGTTCTTC
v_gene: TRBV10-3; d_gene: -; j_gene: TRBJ2-5; abundance: -; CDR3aa: CAISGGSQETQYF; CDR3nt: TGTGCCATCAGTGGCGGCAGCCAAGAGACCCAGTACTTC
v_gene: TRBV2; d_gene: TRBD1; j_gene: TRBJ2-7; abundance: -; CDR3aa: CASRRDRYLGEQYF; CDR3nt: TGTGCCAGCAGGAGGGACAGATATTTAGGGGAGCAGTACTTC
v_gene: TRBV19; d_gene: -; j_gene: TRBJ2-7; abundance: -; CDR3aa: CASSILAGGSYEQYF; CDR3nt: TGTGCCAGTAGTATTTTGGCAGGGGGGAGCTACGAGCAGTACTTC
v_gene: TRBV6-2/TRBV6-3; d_gene: TRBD2; j_gene: TRBJ2-7; abundance: -; CDR3aa: CASSWPSGRSSYEQYF; CDR3nt: TGTGCCAGCAGTTGGCCTAGCGGGAGGAGCTCCTACGAGCAGTACTTC
v_gene: TRBV19; d_gene: TRBD2; j_gene: TRBJ2-5; abundance: -; CDR3aa: CASSGSGTSGNRETQYF; CDR3nt: TGTGCCAGTAGTGGATCCGGGACTAGCGGGAATCGGGAGACCCAGTACTTC
v_gene: TRBV30; d_gene: -; j_gene: TRBJ1-3; abundance: once; CDR3aa: CAWTKEGTGGERNTIYF; CDR3nt: TGTGCCTGGACAAAAGAAGGAACTGGGGGGGAACGAAACACCATATATTTT
v_gene: TRBV5-1; d_gene: -; j_gene: TRBJ2-7; abundance: -; CDR3aa: CASSLGTHNVEEQYF; CDR3nt: TGCGCCAGCAGCTTGGGGACTCACAACGTGGAGGAGCAGTACTTC
v_gene: TRBV5-5; d_gene: -; j_gene: TRBJ2-7; abundance: -; CDR3aa: CASSLRESSYEQYF; CDR3nt: TGTGCCAGCAGCTTGCGGGAGAGCTCCTACGAGCAGTACTTC
v_gene: TRBV6-4; d_gene: -; j_gene: TRBJ1-6; abundance: -; CDR3aa: CASSDGGSPLHF; CDR3nt: TGTGCCAGCAGTGACGGGGGGTCACCCCTCCACTTT
v_gene: TRBV24-1; d_gene: TRBD1; j_gene: TRBJ2-5; abundance: -; CDR3aa: CATSEAGTGVRETQYF; CDR3nt: TGTGCCACCAGTGAAGCCGGGACAGGGGTTCGGGAGACCCAGTACTTC
v_gene: TRBV20-1; d_gene: -; j_gene: TRBJ2-3; abundance: -; CDR3aa: CSAIEADLQYF; CDR3nt: TGCAGTGCTATAGAAGCGGACCTGCAGTATTTT
v_gene: TRBV6-5; d_gene: -; j_gene: TRBJ1-1; abundance: -; CDR3aa: CASRPQGSSEAFF; CDR3nt: TGTGCCAGCAGACCACAGGGTTCCAGTGAAGCTTTCTTT
v_gene: TRBV7-2; d_gene: -; j_gene: TRBJ2-7; abundance: -; CDR3aa: CASSFYRAEQYF; CDR3nt: TGTGCCAGCAGCTTCTACAGGGCCGAGCAGTACTTC
v_gene: TRBV4-1; d_gene: TRBD1; j_gene: TRBJ1-4; abundance: many; CDR3aa: CASSRSGTGGPGEKLFF; CDR3nt: TGCGCCAGCAGCCGTTCCGGGACAGGGGGGCCCGGTGAAAAACTGTTTTTT
v_gene: TRBV29-1; d_gene: -; j_gene: TRBJ1-5; abundance: -; CDR3aa: CSAAASSGNQPQHF; CDR3nt: TGCAGCGCCGCGGCGTCTTCGGGCAATCAGCCCCAGCATTTT
v_gene: TRBV11-2; d_gene: -; j_gene: TRBJ1-2; abundance: few; CDR3aa: CASSLLDSRDYGYTF; CDR3nt: TGTGCCAGCAGCTTATTAGACAGCCGGGACTATGGCTACACCTTC
v_gene: TRBV5-6; d_gene: -; j_gene: TRBJ1-1; abundance: once; CDR3aa: CASSLARGGAFF; CDR3nt: TGTGCCAGCAGCTTGGCTCGGGGTGGAGCTTTCTTT
v_gene: TRBV10-2; d_gene: -; j_gene: TRBJ1-1; abundance: -; CDR3aa: CASSESSGTEAFF; CDR3nt: TGCGCCAGCAGTGAGTCGAGTGGCACTGAAGCTTTCTTT
v_gene: TRBV12-5; d_gene: TRBD2; j_gene: TRBJ2-1; abundance: -; CDR3aa: CASATSASGRARIYNEQFF; CDR3nt: TGTGCTAGTGCGACCTCGGCTAGCGGGAGGGCCAGGATCTACAATGAGCAGTTCTTC
v_gene: TRBV4-3; d_gene: -; j_gene: TRBJ2-7; abundance: few; CDR3aa: CASSSGVVNYEQYF; CDR3nt: TGCGCCAGCAGCTCGGGGGTGGTGAACTACGAGCAGTACTTC
v_gene: TRBV29-1; d_gene: -; j_gene: TRBJ2-3; abundance: few; CDR3aa: CSLGFSAVTDTQYF; CDR3nt: TGCAGCTTGGGGTTTAGCGCCGTCACAGATACGCAGTATTTT
v_gene: TRBV7-3; d_gene: TRBD1; j_gene: TRBJ1-1; abundance: -; CDR3aa: CASSSGRDRVLAEAFF; CDR3nt: TGTGCCAGCAGCTCGGGAAGGGACAGGGTCTTAGCTGAAGCTTTCTTT
v_gene: TRBV25-1; d_gene: -; j_gene: TRBJ2-1; abundance: -; CDR3aa: CASSEQSYNEQFF; CDR3nt: TGTGCCAGCAGTGAGCAGTCCTACAATGAGCAGTTCTTC